The T cell receptor beta chain described here comes from a study of control samples from healthy donors and cancer patients. Profiling relied on immunoSEQ multiplex PCR, and the TCRdb table lists in-frame clones only, not all of them. The sample lists 99,000 or so clones; about 83% were seen once. Looked up from germline, CDR1 is MNHEY and CDR2 is SVGAGI. V dropped 5 bases and J dropped 5; count of bases not matched to a gene: 6. The CDR3 has 14 residues. The origin of this receptor is a woman between 45 and 60 years old in good health. The sequenced sample was blood. The chain uses TRBV6-5 and TRBJ1-2, with TRBD1 matching over 9 bases. The CDR3, as DNA: TGTGCCAGCAGTAGACAGGGGGGAAAGTATGGCTACACCTTC. Translation: CASSRQGGKYGYTF.